This TCR beta chain was retrieved from a study of blood T cells in healthy people across ages. This clonotype turned up a few times. The CDR3 runs 16 residues. V lost 1 base and J lost 0, with 11 bases in between. From germline, CDR1 is SGHVS and CDR2 FNYEAQ. The use of a sample-barcoded 5' primer and a J-beta primer mix characterized a second PCR of roughly 6 to 12 cycles. MiXCR, applied by TCRdb to the 5' RACE reads, yields one record per CDR3 protein. The table includes just under 750,000 distinct CDR3 sequences, over 20% detected once. Material: blood. The sequence was obtained from a man aged 65 to 85 in good health. This chain uses TRBV7-6 with TRBJ2-3; D remains ambiguous. CDR3 sequence: CASSLGGTTSTDTQYF. In DNA, the CDR3 is TGTGCCAGCAGCTTAGGCGGCACAACTAGCACAGATACGCAGTATTTT.